Listed below are T cell receptor beta chains from one sample, sequenced in a study of blood T cell repertoires in COVID-19. The repertoire was sequenced with immunoSEQ multiplex PCR; TCRdb's copy has only in-frame clones and lacks some. The table records some 38,000 clones, about 85% of them present only once. Sequencing used peripheral blood. The receptors stem from a man aged 55 to 69 with active or convalescent COVID-19. Both conserved end residues are part of each CDR3. The D gene is left open where the match is weak. The size field is filled for only some rows; it gives once, few, many or a size class.

j_call: TRBJ2-3; v_call: TRBV13; cdr3_length: 17; d_call: TRBD2; clone_size: once; cdr3_nt: TGTGCCAGCAGCTTAGAGGAGGGAGGGGCTCGCACAGATACGCAGTATTTT; cdr3_aa: CASSLEEGGARTDTQYF
j_call: TRBJ2-2; v_call: TRBV28; cdr3_length: 14; d_call: NA; clone_size: once; cdr3_nt: TGTGCCGGAAGTACAGGGTTGAACACCGGGGAGCTGTTTTTT; cdr3_aa: CAGSTGLNTGELFF
j_call: TRBJ2-5; v_call: TRBV2; cdr3_length: 15; d_call: NA; clone_size: NA; cdr3_nt: TGTGCCAGCGACTCGTTGGCTAAATACCAAGAGACCCAGTACTTC; cdr3_aa: CASDSLAKYQETQYF
j_call: TRBJ2-2; v_call: TRBV10-3; cdr3_length: 18; d_call: TRBD2; clone_size: NA; cdr3_nt: TGTGCCATCAGTGGGGCACTAGCGGGGGGGCCGAGCACCGGGGAGCTGTTTTTT; cdr3_aa: CAISGALAGGPSTGELFF
j_call: TRBJ1-4; v_call: TRBV19; cdr3_length: 14; d_call: TRBD1; clone_size: NA; cdr3_nt: TGTGCCAGTAGTATAGGAACAGGGGATGGAAAACTGTTTTTT; cdr3_aa: CASSIGTGDGKLFF
j_call: TRBJ1-5; v_call: TRBV18; cdr3_length: 13; d_call: NA; clone_size: few; cdr3_nt: TGTGCCAGCTCACAACTAAGCAATCAGCCCCAGCATTTT; cdr3_aa: CASSQLSNQPQHF
j_call: TRBJ2-1; v_call: TRBV3-1/TRBV3-2; cdr3_length: 14; d_call: TRBD2; clone_size: NA; cdr3_nt: TGTGCCAGCAGCCAAGGAAGCGGGAGGGGTGAGCAGTTCTTC; cdr3_aa: CASSQGSGRGEQFF
j_call: TRBJ2-4; v_call: TRBV12-3/TRBV12-4; cdr3_length: 12; d_call: NA; clone_size: NA; cdr3_nt: TGTGCCAGCAGTTTGGACAGTCTCATTCAGTACTTC; cdr3_aa: CASSLDSLIQYF
j_call: TRBJ2-3; v_call: TRBV4-3; cdr3_length: 15; d_call: NA; clone_size: NA; cdr3_nt: TGCGCCAGCAGCCAAGATCAGGGTAACACAGATACGCAGTATTTT; cdr3_aa: CASSQDQGNTDTQYF
j_call: TRBJ1-3; v_call: TRBV19; cdr3_length: 13; d_call: NA; clone_size: NA; cdr3_nt: TGTGCCAGTAGGAAGAGCTCTGGAAACACCATATATTTT; cdr3_aa: CASRKSSGNTIYF
j_call: TRBJ1-5; v_call: TRBV4-2; cdr3_length: 16; d_call: NA; clone_size: NA; cdr3_nt: TGTGCCAGCAGCCAAGTAGGAGGGGATCGGGGTCCGCCCCAGCATTTT; cdr3_aa: CASSQVGGDRGPPQHF
j_call: TRBJ1-3; v_call: TRBV19; cdr3_length: 16; d_call: NA; clone_size: few; cdr3_nt: TGTGCCAGTAGTGCTTTGGACAGTCCCTCTGGAAACACCATATATTTT; cdr3_aa: CASSALDSPSGNTIYF
j_call: TRBJ1-2; v_call: TRBV5-1; cdr3_length: 15; d_call: TRBD1; clone_size: NA; cdr3_nt: TGCGCCAGCAGCTTGGGGTACAGGGGTTCCTATGGCTACACCTTC; cdr3_aa: CASSLGYRGSYGYTF
j_call: TRBJ1-1; v_call: TRBV6-5; cdr3_length: 14; d_call: NA; clone_size: NA; cdr3_nt: TGTGCCAGCAATCAGAGGGCAAAGAACACTGAAGCTTTCTTT; cdr3_aa: CASNQRAKNTEAFF
j_call: TRBJ1-1; v_call: TRBV5-4; cdr3_length: 15; d_call: NA; clone_size: NA; cdr3_nt: TGTGCCAGCAGCACTGTAGGGGTCATGAACACTGAAGCTTTCTTT; cdr3_aa: CASSTVGVMNTEAFF
j_call: TRBJ2-5; v_call: TRBV11-3; cdr3_length: 15; d_call: TRBD2; clone_size: NA; cdr3_nt: TGTGCCAGCAGCCGGACTAGCGGGATCCAAGAGACCCAGTACTTC; cdr3_aa: CASSRTSGIQETQYF
j_call: TRBJ1-1; v_call: TRBV4-3; cdr3_length: 14; d_call: TRBD1; clone_size: many; cdr3_nt: TGCGCCAGCAGCCAAGGGGTCGGGAGAGACAGGGTCTTCTTT; cdr3_aa: CASSQGVGRDRVFF
j_call: TRBJ2-3; v_call: TRBV5-1; cdr3_length: 13; d_call: NA; clone_size: NA; cdr3_nt: TGCGCCAGCAGCCCGGAACTAGTTGGTACGCAGTATTTT; cdr3_aa: CASSPELVGTQYF
j_call: TRBJ1-5; v_call: TRBV6-5; cdr3_length: 15; d_call: NA; clone_size: NA; cdr3_nt: TGTGCCAGCACCCCTGGGCAGGGTGGCAATCAGCCCCAGCATTTT; cdr3_aa: CASTPGQGGNQPQHF
j_call: TRBJ1-2; v_call: TRBV6-5; cdr3_length: 13; d_call: NA; clone_size: NA; cdr3_nt: TGTGCCAGCAGCCGCGGGACTGGTTATGGCTACACCTTC; cdr3_aa: CASSRGTGYGYTF
j_call: TRBJ2-5; v_call: TRBV5-4; cdr3_length: 17; d_call: TRBD2; clone_size: once; cdr3_nt: TGTGCCAGCAGCTTCGGACTAGCGGGAGGGGGGCAAGAGACCCAGTACTTC; cdr3_aa: CASSFGLAGGGQETQYF
j_call: TRBJ1-2; v_call: TRBV12-3/TRBV12-4; cdr3_length: 13; d_call: NA; clone_size: once; cdr3_nt: TGTGCCAGCAGCTATGGGGGGGGCTTCCGATACACCTTC; cdr3_aa: CASSYGGGFRYTF
j_call: TRBJ1-2; v_call: TRBV19; cdr3_length: 14; d_call: NA; clone_size: NA; cdr3_nt: TGTGCCAGTAGCCTTGCGACGGGGAGGTATGGCTACACCTTC; cdr3_aa: CASSLATGRYGYTF
j_call: TRBJ1-6; v_call: TRBV2; cdr3_length: 14; d_call: TRBD1; clone_size: NA; cdr3_nt: TGTGCCAGCAGTTTACAGGGGGATTATTCACCCCTCCACTTT; cdr3_aa: CASSLQGDYSPLHF
j_call: TRBJ2-3; v_call: TRBV12-3/TRBV12-4; cdr3_length: 13; d_call: NA; clone_size: NA; cdr3_nt: TGTGCCAGCGGGGGAGGTCTTGCAGATACGCAGTATTTT; cdr3_aa: CASGGGLADTQYF
j_call: TRBJ1-1; v_call: TRBV6-5; cdr3_length: 14; d_call: NA; clone_size: once; cdr3_nt: TGTGCCAGCAGTTACTCGAGATCGAACACTGAAGCTTTCTTT; cdr3_aa: CASSYSRSNTEAFF
j_call: TRBJ1-1; v_call: TRBV6-6; cdr3_length: 12; d_call: NA; clone_size: NA; cdr3_nt: TGTGCCAGCAGTGCCGGACGGGGGGAAGCTTTCTTT; cdr3_aa: CASSAGRGEAFF
j_call: TRBJ2-2; v_call: TRBV7-7; cdr3_length: 15; d_call: TRBD2; clone_size: many; cdr3_nt: TGTGCCGTCCTGAGGACTAGCGGGAGGAGCGGGGAGCTGTTTTTT; cdr3_aa: CAVLRTSGRSGELFF
j_call: TRBJ1-1; v_call: TRBV6-5; cdr3_length: 13; d_call: NA; clone_size: NA; cdr3_nt: TGTGCCAGCAGTTACTTACAGGGAGCGGAAGCTTTCTTT; cdr3_aa: CASSYLQGAEAFF
j_call: TRBJ2-1; v_call: TRBV10-3; cdr3_length: 17; d_call: TRBD2; clone_size: NA; cdr3_nt: TGTGCCATCAGCAGAAACTCCGGGACTAGCGGGACAAATGAGCAGTTCTTC; cdr3_aa: CAISRNSGTSGTNEQFF
j_call: TRBJ2-2; v_call: TRBV10-3; cdr3_length: 14; d_call: NA; clone_size: NA; cdr3_nt: TGTGCCATCAGTGGGGGACACTACACCGGGGAGCTGTTTTTT; cdr3_aa: CAISGGHYTGELFF
j_call: TRBJ1-2; v_call: TRBV24-1; cdr3_length: 14; d_call: TRBD1; clone_size: NA; cdr3_nt: TGTGCCACCAGTGATCCTGGGACAGGTTATGGCTACACCTTC; cdr3_aa: CATSDPGTGYGYTF
j_call: TRBJ1-1; v_call: TRBV5-1; cdr3_length: 16; d_call: TRBD1; clone_size: once; cdr3_nt: TGCGCCAGCAGCTTTCGGGACAGAGTACAGAACACTGAAGCTTTCTTT; cdr3_aa: CASSFRDRVQNTEAFF
j_call: TRBJ2-2; v_call: TRBV19; cdr3_length: 14; d_call: TRBD1; clone_size: NA; cdr3_nt: TGTGCCAGTAGTATAACAGGGGGCACCGGGGAGCTGTTTTTT; cdr3_aa: CASSITGGTGELFF
j_call: TRBJ2-5; v_call: TRBV27; cdr3_length: 14; d_call: TRBD1; clone_size: NA; cdr3_nt: TGTGCCAGCAGTTTACAGGGGGCCCAAGAGACCCAGTACTTC; cdr3_aa: CASSLQGAQETQYF
j_call: TRBJ1-5; v_call: TRBV19; cdr3_length: 13; d_call: NA; clone_size: NA; cdr3_nt: TGTGCCAGTAGTATGGAGGGGATTCAGCCCCAGCATTTT; cdr3_aa: CASSMEGIQPQHF
j_call: TRBJ1-5; v_call: TRBV28; cdr3_length: 14; d_call: NA; clone_size: NA; cdr3_nt: TGTGCCAGCTCCCGGACAGCCACAAATCAGCCCCAGCATTTT; cdr3_aa: CASSRTATNQPQHF
j_call: TRBJ2-2; v_call: TRBV28; cdr3_length: 16; d_call: NA; clone_size: few; cdr3_nt: TGTGCCAGCAGCCTGGGGAGCAAGGTTGGCACCGGGGAGCTGTTTTTT; cdr3_aa: CASSLGSKVGTGELFF
j_call: TRBJ2-1; v_call: TRBV10-3; cdr3_length: 15; d_call: TRBD1; clone_size: NA; cdr3_nt: TGTGCCATCAGTGAGGTGGACAGGGCCTACAATGAGCAGTTCTTC; cdr3_aa: CAISEVDRAYNEQFF
j_call: TRBJ2-5; v_call: TRBV5-8; cdr3_length: 16; d_call: TRBD1; clone_size: NA; cdr3_nt: TGTGCCAGCAGCTCGGGACAGGGACTCGCCAGGGAGACCCAGTACTTC; cdr3_aa: CASSSGQGLARETQYF
j_call: TRBJ1-1; v_call: TRBV15; cdr3_length: 17; d_call: TRBD1; clone_size: NA; cdr3_nt: TGTGCCACCAGCAGAGATCTCTGGGACAGGCCGAACACTGAAGCTTTCTTT; cdr3_aa: CATSRDLWDRPNTEAFF
j_call: TRBJ2-1; v_call: TRBV6-5; cdr3_length: 14; d_call: TRBD2; clone_size: NA; cdr3_nt: TGTGCCAGCAGTTATAAGCGGGGGGCCATGGAGCAGTTCTTC; cdr3_aa: CASSYKRGAMEQFF
j_call: TRBJ2-5; v_call: TRBV11-2; cdr3_length: 14; d_call: TRBD1; clone_size: NA; cdr3_nt: TGTGCCAGCAGCTTAGTCCAGGGGGCGGTAGCCCAGTACTTC; cdr3_aa: CASSLVQGAVAQYF
j_call: TRBJ1-1; v_call: TRBV7-8; cdr3_length: 15; d_call: TRBD1; clone_size: NA; cdr3_nt: TGTGCCAGCAGCTTAGCGATGCAGGGGGCCACTGAAGCTTTCTTT; cdr3_aa: CASSLAMQGATEAFF
j_call: TRBJ1-1; v_call: TRBV5-1; cdr3_length: 15; d_call: TRBD1; clone_size: NA; cdr3_nt: TGCGCCAGCAGCTTAGACAGGGGGTGGAACACTGAAGCTTTCTTT; cdr3_aa: CASSLDRGWNTEAFF
j_call: TRBJ1-5; v_call: TRBV7-8; cdr3_length: 14; d_call: NA; clone_size: NA; cdr3_nt: TGTGCCAGCACCCAGCGGGGGCCCTTAGAGCCCCAGCATTTT; cdr3_aa: CASTQRGPLEPQHF
j_call: TRBJ2-1; v_call: TRBV7-2; cdr3_length: 17; d_call: TRBD2; clone_size: NA; cdr3_nt: TGTGCCAGCAGCTTAGGTCAGCGGGAGCGCCTGTTGAATGAGCAGTTCTTC; cdr3_aa: CASSLGQRERLLNEQFF
j_call: TRBJ2-3; v_call: TRBV28; cdr3_length: 13; d_call: NA; clone_size: NA; cdr3_nt: TGTGCCAGCAGTGCAAAACAGTCTTCGGCGCAGTATTTT; cdr3_aa: CASSAKQSSAQYF
j_call: TRBJ1-1; v_call: TRBV6-4; cdr3_length: 15; d_call: NA; clone_size: NA; cdr3_nt: TGTGCCAGCAGTGAGGTCAGGGCGAGACGGACTGAAGCTTTCTTT; cdr3_aa: CASSEVRARRTEAFF
j_call: TRBJ2-2; v_call: TRBV5-4; cdr3_length: 14; d_call: NA; clone_size: NA; cdr3_nt: TGTGCCAGCAGCTTGGTAGGAGGAGCCGGGGAGCTGTTTTTT; cdr3_aa: CASSLVGGAGELFF